This T cell receptor (beta chain) comes out of a study of blood T cell repertoires in COVID-19. On the study more broadly: The origin of the acute and convalescent COVID-19 samples was the United States, Italy and Spain. PBMCs, B-cell-depleted T cells, or T cells provided the cDNA or gDNA that made up the material.

Germline V gene data show CDR1 as GTSNPN and CDR2 as SVGIG (reference sequence). With 0 bases removed from V and 2 bases from J, the gap between germline ends came to 7 bases. CDR3 length: 13 amino acids. Original data processing: Quantification of nucleated cells was approximated via reference gene primer amplification. The method was immunoSEQ multiplex PCR; TCRdb's version includes in-frame clones alone and lacks a portion of them. V, J and clone size are taken as reported in that table, and D and trimming were inferred from the DNA itself. This sample has 150,000 to 200,000 clones; 79% occur once, and the top ten carry around 16%. In its sample, this clone was seen a few times. The same CDR3 also results from other DNA sequences found in this sample.

The sequence came from a man aged 55 to 70 with active or convalescent COVID-19. The sequenced sample was peripheral blood. The chain carries TRBV30 and TRBJ1-1, with a possible D match to TRBD1 (6 bases). The CDR3 DNA is TGTGCCTGGAGTGTTGGGGGCAACACTGAAGCTTTCTTT. Translating gives CAWSVGGNTEAFF.